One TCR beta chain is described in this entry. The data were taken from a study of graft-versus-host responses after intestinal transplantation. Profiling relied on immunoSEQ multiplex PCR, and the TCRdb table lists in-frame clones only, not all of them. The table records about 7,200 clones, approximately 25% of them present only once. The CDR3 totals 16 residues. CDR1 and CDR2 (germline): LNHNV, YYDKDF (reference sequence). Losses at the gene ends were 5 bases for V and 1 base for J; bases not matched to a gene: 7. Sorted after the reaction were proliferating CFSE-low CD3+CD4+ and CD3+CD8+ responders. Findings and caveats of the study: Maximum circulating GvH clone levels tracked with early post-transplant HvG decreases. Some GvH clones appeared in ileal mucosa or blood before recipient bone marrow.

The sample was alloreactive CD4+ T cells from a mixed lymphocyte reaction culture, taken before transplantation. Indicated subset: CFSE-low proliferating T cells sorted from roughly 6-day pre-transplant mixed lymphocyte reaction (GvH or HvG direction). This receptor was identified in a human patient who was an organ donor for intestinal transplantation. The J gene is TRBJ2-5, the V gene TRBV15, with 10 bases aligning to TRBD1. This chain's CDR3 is CATSAWDRGGQETQYF. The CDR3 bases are TGTGCCACCAGCGCCTGGGACAGGGGAGGCCAAGAGACCCAGTACTTC.